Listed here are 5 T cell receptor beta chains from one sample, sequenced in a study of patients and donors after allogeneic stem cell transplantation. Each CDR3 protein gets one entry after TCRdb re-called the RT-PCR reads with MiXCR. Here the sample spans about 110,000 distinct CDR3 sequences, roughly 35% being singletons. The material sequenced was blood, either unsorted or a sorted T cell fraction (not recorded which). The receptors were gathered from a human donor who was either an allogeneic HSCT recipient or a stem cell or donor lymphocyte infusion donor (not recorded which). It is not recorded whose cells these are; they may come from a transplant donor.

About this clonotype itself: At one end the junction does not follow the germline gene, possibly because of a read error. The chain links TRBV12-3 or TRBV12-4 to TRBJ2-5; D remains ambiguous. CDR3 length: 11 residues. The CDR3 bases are TGTGCCTGCAGTTTAAAGGAGACCCAGTACTTC. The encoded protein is CACSLKETQYF.

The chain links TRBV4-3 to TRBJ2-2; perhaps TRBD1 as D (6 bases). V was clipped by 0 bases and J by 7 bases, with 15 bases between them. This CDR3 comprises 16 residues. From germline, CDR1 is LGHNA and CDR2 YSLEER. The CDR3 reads CASSQDMPQGVGELFF. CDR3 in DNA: TGCGCCAGCAGCCAAGATATGCCACAGGGAGTCGGGGAGCTGTTTTTT.

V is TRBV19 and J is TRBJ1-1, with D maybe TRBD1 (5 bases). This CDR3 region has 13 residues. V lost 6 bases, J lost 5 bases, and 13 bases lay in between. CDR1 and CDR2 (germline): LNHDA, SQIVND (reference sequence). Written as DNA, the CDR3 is TGTGCCAGTAGCCCCGGGGGGGTGACTGAAGCTTTCTTT. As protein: CASSPGGVTEAFF.

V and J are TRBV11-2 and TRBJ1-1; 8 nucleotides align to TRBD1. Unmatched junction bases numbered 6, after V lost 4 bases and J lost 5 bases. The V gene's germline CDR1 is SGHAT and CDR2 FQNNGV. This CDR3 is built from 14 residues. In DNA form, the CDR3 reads TGTGCCAGCAGCTCCAGGACAGGGTGGACTGAAGCTTTCTTT. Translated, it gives CASSSRTGWTEAFF.

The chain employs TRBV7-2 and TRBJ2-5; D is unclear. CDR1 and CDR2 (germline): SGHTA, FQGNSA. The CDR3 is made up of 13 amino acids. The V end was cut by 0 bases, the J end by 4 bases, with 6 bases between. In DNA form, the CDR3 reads TGTGCCAGCAGCTTAGCTAGAACAGAGACCCAGTACTTC. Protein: CASSLARTETQYF.